This is a list of T cell receptor beta chains from one sample in a study of CD8 T cells in ankylosing spondylitis. From the 5' RACE reads, TCRdb called clonotypes with MiXCR, one entry per CDR3 protein. The data contain a few hundred thousand distinct CDR3 sequences, under 20% of them singletons. What was sequenced was blood, either unsorted or a sorted T cell fraction (not recorded which). The receptors shown here come from a male donor with ankylosing spondylitis. Each CDR3 is given with its conserved first and last residue. Fields, in order: D gene, clone size, J gene, V gene, CDR3 protein, CDR3 DNA. The D gene is left open where the match is weak. Where a row states a size, it is once, few, many or the class of an expanded clone; other rows omit it.

-	few	TRBJ1-5	TRBV6-1	CASSDGSPYQPQHF	TGTGCCAGCAGTGACGGGTCACCGTATCAGCCCCAGCATTTT
TRBD2	many	TRBJ2-3	TRBV11-2	CASSLSYSGGGRTDTQYF	TGTGCCAGCAGCTTAAGCTATAGCGGGGGAGGGCGCACAGATACGCAGTATTTT
TRBD2	-	TRBJ2-3	TRBV14	CASSQDIAGGTDTQYF	TGTGCCAGCAGCCAAGATATAGCGGGGGGCACAGATACGCAGTATTTT
TRBD1	-	TRBJ2-7	TRBV3-1	CASSRKDRGPYEQYF	TGTGCCAGCAGCCGAAAAGACAGGGGGCCCTACGAGCAGTACTTC
-	few	TRBJ2-2	TRBV4-3	CASSQRSTGELFF	TGCGCCAGCAGCCAAAGGTCCACCGGGGAGCTGTTTTTT
-	few	TRBJ2-3	TRBV11-2	CASSLERRIHTDTQYF	TGTGCCAGCAGCTTAGAGCGGCGAATACACACAGATACTCAGTATTTT
-	-	TRBJ1-1	TRBV2	CASSFRQENTEAFF	TGTGCCAGCAGTTTCCGACAGGAGAACACTGAAGCTTTCTTT
TRBD2	-	TRBJ2-1	TRBV5-1	CASSLGGLGREGRSTYNEQFF	TGCGCCAGCAGCTTGGGTGGACTAGGGCGGGAGGGCCGCTCCACCTACAATGAGCAGTTCTTC
TRBD2	many	TRBJ2-1	TRBV20-1	CSARPLAVYNEQFF	TGCAGTGCTAGACCGCTAGCGGTTTACAATGAGCAGTTCTTC
-	many	TRBJ2-2	TRBV5-1	CASSLGDIDGELFF	TGCGCCAGCAGCTTGGGGGACATTGACGGGGAGCTGTTTTTT
-	-	TRBJ2-1	TRBV7-6	CASSSSSIYNEQFF	TGTGCCAGCAGTTCATCTTCCATATACAATGAGCAGTTCTTC
TRBD1	-	TRBJ1-2	TRBV4-1	CASSPIGTGDDYGYTF	TGCGCCAGCAGCCCGATAGGGACAGGGGACGACTATGGCTACACCTTC
-	-	TRBJ1-1	TRBV6-1	CASSEVLGNTEAFF	TGTGCCAGCAGTGAAGTTCTGGGGAACACTGAAGCTTTCTTT
-	few	TRBJ2-7	TRBV7-9	CASSLRDTGYEQYF	TGTGCCAGCAGCCTCCGGGACACGGGCTACGAGCAGTACTTC
TRBD2	-	TRBJ2-1	TRBV12-3/TRBV12-4	CASTNSGGNNEQFF	TGTGCCAGCACGAATAGCGGGGGCAACAATGAGCAGTTCTTC
TRBD2	few	TRBJ2-7	TRBV7-9	CASSLVASGSYEQYF	TGTGCCAGCAGCTTAGTGGCTAGCGGCTCCTACGAGCAGTACTTC
-	few	TRBJ2-3	TRBV7-2	CASSRGSFGGDTQYF	TGTGCCAGCAGCCGGGGGTCTTTTGGAGGGGATACGCAGTATTTT
-	-	TRBJ2-5	TRBV6-5	CASSYGTPLGPRGTQYF	TGTGCCAGCAGTTACGGGACTCCCCTGGGCCCGAGGGGGACCCAGTACTTC
-	many	TRBJ2-5	TRBV12-3/TRBV12-4	CASRSQRGRDQETQYF	TGTGCCAGCAGATCTCAAAGAGGACGGGACCAAGAGACCCAGTACTTC
TRBD2	few	TRBJ2-2	TRBV14	CASSQDGLAGRGELFF	TGTGCCAGCAGCCAAGATGGACTAGCGGGGAGAGGGGAGCTGTTTTTT
-	few	TRBJ1-1	TRBV11-1	CASSFELVGLGNTEAFF	TGTGCCAGCAGCTTCGAACTCGTTGGATTGGGGAACACTGAAGCTTTCTTT
TRBD2	-	TRBJ2-1	TRBV15	CATSLGLDVNEQFF	TGTGCCACCAGCCTGGGACTAGATGTCAATGAGCAGTTCTTC
-	-	TRBJ1-1	TRBV6-6	CASTPGDYTEAFF	TGTGCCAGCACCCCAGGGGACTACACTGAAGCTTTCTTT
TRBD1	-	TRBJ1-1	TRBV7-3	CASSEGGTGNTEAFF	TGTGCCAGCAGTGAAGGCGGGACAGGGAACACTGAAGCTTTCTTT
-	-	TRBJ1-3	TRBV30	CAWTSGGWPGNTIYF	TGTGCCTGGACCTCGGGCGGTTGGCCTGGAAACACCATATATTTT
-	few	TRBJ1-2	TRBV24-1	CATSDHRGEHGYTF	TGTGCCACCAGTGACCACCGGGGGGAGCATGGCTACACCTTC
-	-	TRBJ1-1	TRBV29-1	CSVGDTSTNTEAFF	TGCAGCGTTGGGGACACTTCTACGAACACTGAAGCTTTCTTT
-	-	TRBJ1-4	TRBV7-2	CASSLTQQGQLFF	TGTGCCAGCAGCTTAACTCAACAGGGACAACTGTTTTTT
TRBD2	-	TRBJ2-1	TRBV30	CAWSALGLAGEGEQFF	TGTGCCTGGAGTGCCCTCGGGCTAGCGGGAGAGGGTGAGCAGTTCTTC
TRBD2	few	TRBJ2-5	TRBV15	CATSREGGKETQYF	TGTGCCACCAGCAGAGAGGGAGGGAAAGAGACCCAGTACTTC
-	few	TRBJ1-2	TRBV29-1	CSVGRSTYGYTF	TGCAGCGTTGGTCGCAGTACTTATGGCTACACCTTC
-	few	TRBJ1-6	TRBV7-2	CASSFRQDSPLHF	TGTGCCAGCAGCTTCCGACAGGATTCACCCCTCCACTTT
-	few	TRBJ2-2	TRBV9	CASGHTGELFF	TGTGCCAGCGGACACACCGGGGAGCTGTTTTTT
TRBD1	-	TRBJ1-2	TRBV6-1	CASSESTGVYTF	TGTGCCAGCAGTGAATCGACAGGGGTCTACACCTTC
-	-	TRBJ1-2	TRBV3-1	CASSQASRGYTF	TGTGCCAGCAGCCAAGCTAGCCGCGGCTACACCTTC
-	many	TRBJ1-5	TRBV12-3/TRBV12-4	CASSPDGSNQPQHF	TGTGCCAGCAGCCCCGACGGGAGCAATCAGCCCCAGCATTTT
-	-	TRBJ2-3	TRBV3-1	CASSQGASDTQYF	TGTGCCAGCAGCCAAGGCGCGTCAGATACGCAGTATTTT
-	few	TRBJ1-5	TRBV4-2	CASSQDGGKGSNQPQHF	TGTGCCAGCAGCCAAGACGGGGGGAAGGGGAGCAATCAGCCCCAGCATTTT
-	many	TRBJ2-5	TRBV3-1	CASSRTPSGTQYF	TGTGCCAGCAGCCGGACTCCAAGCGGGACCCAGTACTTC
TRBD1	many	TRBJ1-2	TRBV29-1	CSVGGQADGYTF	TGCAGCGTTGGCGGACAGGCCGATGGCTACACCTTC
TRBD2	many	TRBJ2-2	TRBV12-3/TRBV12-4	CASRSGRPGELFF	TGTGCCAGCAGGAGCGGGAGGCCCGGGGAGCTGTTTTTT
-	few	TRBJ1-5	TRBV12-3/TRBV12-4	CASSTFYQPQHF	TGTGCCAGCAGTACCTTCTATCAGCCCCAGCATTTT
-	-	TRBJ1-5	TRBV6-1	CASSPILGMNSNQPQHF	TGTGCCAGCAGCCCTATTCTGGGGATGAATAGCAATCAGCCCCAGCATTTT
-	-	TRBJ1-3	TRBV28	CASSIATGTGNTIYF	TGTGCCAGCAGTATAGCAACAGGGACTGGAAACACCATATATTTT
-	many	TRBJ2-6	TRBV12-3/TRBV12-4	CASRDSGANVLTF	TGTGCCAGCAGAGACTCTGGGGCCAACGTCCTGACTTTC
-	-	TRBJ2-3	TRBV29-1	CSAKGYSSTDTQYF	TGCAGCGCCAAGGGGTATTCTAGCACAGATACGCAGTATTTT
-	-	TRBJ1-6	TRBV7-6	CASSFGQSSYNSPLHF	TGTGCCAGCAGCTTCGGACAGAGCTCCTATAATTCACCCCTCCACTTT
TRBD1	few	TRBJ1-2	TRBV15	CATSRPNRDRGGYTF	TGTGCCACCAGCAGACCAAACCGGGACAGAGGCGGCTACACCTTC
-	many	TRBJ1-1	TRBV5-1	CASSASGMNTEAFF	TGCGCCAGCAGCGCCTCAGGGATGAACACTGAAGCTTTCTTT
-	-	TRBJ1-4	TRBV6-1	CASSLGVLDEKLFF	TGTGCCAGCAGTCTAGGCGTACTGGATGAAAAACTGTTTTTT
-	few	TRBJ1-5	TRBV12-3/TRBV12-4	CASSPRVAQPQHF	TGTGCCAGCAGCCCAAGGGTAGCTCAGCCCCAGCATTTT
-	-	TRBJ2-4	TRBV5-5	CASSSGVSNIQYF	TGTGCCAGCAGCTCGGGTGTCTCAAACATTCAGTACTTC